Listed below are T cell receptor beta chains from one sample, sequenced in a study of blood T cell repertoires in COVID-19. Sequencing used immunoSEQ multiplex PCR; TCRdb keeps in-frame clones, though not all of them. This table holds about 410,000 clones, around 91% found once. Sequencing input: peripheral blood. The receptors originated from a woman aged 40 to 50 with COVID-19, enrolled during active disease. The CDR3 runs from the conserved cysteine through the conserved F or W. D genes are given only for firm matches. The size entry is marked missing in some rows and otherwise reads once, few, many or a size class.

cdr3_aa | cdr3_nt | j_call | clone_size | d_call | v_call
CASAMVRQGAIYGYTF | TGTGCCAGCGCTATGGTTCGACAGGGGGCAATTTATGGCTACACCTTC | TRBJ1-2 | NA | TRBD1 | TRBV6-6
CASSFNRGTTSNQPQHF | TGTGCCAGCAGTTTCAACAGGGGGACTACTAGCAATCAGCCCCAGCATTTT | TRBJ1-5 | once | TRBD1 | TRBV27
CASSPKRAGIHYGYTF | TGCGCCAGCAGCCCAAAAAGGGCGGGGATACACTATGGCTACACCTTC | TRBJ1-2 | NA | NA | TRBV4-3
CASSLSSGRGTDTQYF | TGTGCCAGCAGTTTATCTAGCGGGAGGGGCACAGATACGCAGTATTTT | TRBJ2-3 | NA | TRBD2 | TRBV28
CASSVWSGSGNEQFF | TGTGCCAGTAGTGTTTGGAGCGGGAGTGGCAATGAGCAGTTCTTC | TRBJ2-1 | NA | TRBD2 | TRBV19
CASSLGQAGTEAFF | TGTGCCAGCAGCTTAGGACAGGCGGGCACTGAAGCTTTCTTT | TRBJ1-1 | NA | NA | TRBV11-3
CASSLTEKPYNEQFF | TGCGCCAGCAGCTTGACAGAAAAACCTTACAATGAGCAGTTCTTC | TRBJ2-1 | NA | NA | TRBV5-1
CASSEIRGRFDEQYF | TGTGCCAGCAGTGAGATTCGCGGGCGCTTCGACGAGCAGTACTTC | TRBJ2-7 | NA | NA | TRBV6-1
CASSLVTSGTPEQYF | TGCGCCAGCAGCTTGGTGACTAGCGGGACTCCCGAGCAGTACTTC | TRBJ2-7 | NA | TRBD2 | TRBV5-1
CASSASPGTITGEQYF | TGTGCCAGCAGCGCTTCCCCCGGGACAATAACGGGCGAGCAGTACTTC | TRBJ2-7 | NA | NA | TRBV3-1/TRBV3-2
CASSLEALETQYF | TGCGCCAGCAGCTTGGAAGCCTTAGAGACCCAGTACTTC | TRBJ2-5 | NA | NA | TRBV5-1
CASSTFQGLGYGYTF | TGTGCCAGCAGTACATTTCAGGGACTCGGCTATGGCTACACCTTC | TRBJ1-2 | once | NA | TRBV6-5
CASRAKGEGNYGYTF | TGTGCCAGCCGGGCCAAGGGGGAGGGTAACTATGGCTACACCTTC | TRBJ1-2 | NA | NA | TRBV5-6
CASRPIRSDVNYGYTF | TGTGCCAGCAGACCAATCAGGTCCGACGTTAACTATGGCTACACCTTC | TRBJ1-2 | NA | NA | TRBV11-2
CASSVSDRGYEQYF | TGTGCCAGCAGCGTATCCGACAGGGGCTACGAGCAGTACTTC | TRBJ2-7 | NA | TRBD1 | TRBV9
CASSTRVLGNSPLHF | TGTGCCAGTAGTACCAGGGTTCTCGGGAATTCACCCCTCCACTTT | TRBJ1-6 | few | NA | TRBV19
CSASKGEGGNEKLFF | TGCAGTGCTAGTAAGGGTGAGGGAGGGAATGAAAAACTGTTTTTT | TRBJ1-4 | few | NA | TRBV20-1
CASSQGTTYEQYF | TGCGCCAGCAGCCAAGGGACTACTTACGAGCAGTACTTC | TRBJ2-7 | NA | NA | TRBV4-3
CASSSGQGRPYEQYF | TGTGCCAGCAGTTCAGGACAGGGCCGCCCCTACGAGCAGTACTTC | TRBJ2-7 | NA | TRBD1 | TRBV6-6
CASSLSWLAGAEQYF | TGTGCCAGCAGTTTATCCTGGCTAGCGGGAGCCGAGCAGTACTTC | TRBJ2-7 | NA | TRBD2 | TRBV27
CASRSATSVGDNEQFF | TGCGCCTCCCGCTCCGCAACGTCCGTCGGGGACAATGAGCAGTTCTTC | TRBJ2-1 | NA | NA | TRBV23-1
CASSLGLEQPQHF | TGCGCCAGCAGCTTGGGACTCGAACAGCCCCAGCATTTT | TRBJ1-5 | NA | NA | TRBV5-1
CASSLGGSYNEQFF | TGTGCCAGCAGTCTCGGGGGCTCCTACAATGAGCAGTTCTTC | TRBJ2-1 | NA | NA | TRBV6-5
CASSPDPRGAFF | TGTGCCAGCAGCCCGGACCCTAGGGGAGCTTTCTTT | TRBJ1-1 | NA | NA | TRBV14
CASSSHSDGELFF | TGTGCCAGCAGCTCCCATTCAGACGGGGAGCTGTTTTTT | TRBJ2-2 | few | NA | TRBV7-3
CASSLWPLGHLLNTGELFF | TGTGCCAGCAGTTTATGGCCCTTGGGACACCTATTGAACACCGGGGAGCTGTTTTTT | TRBJ2-2 | few | NA | TRBV28
CAVGDRGNPGEKLFF | TGTGCCGTCGGGGACAGGGGAAACCCGGGTGAAAAACTGTTTTTT | TRBJ1-4 | NA | TRBD1 | TRBV27
CASSKGGGGNQPQHF | TGTGCCAGCAGTAAAGGCGGGGGTGGCAATCAGCCCCAGCATTTT | TRBJ1-5 | NA | NA | TRBV6-2/TRBV6-3
CASSPTGNLWEQYF | TGTGCCAGCAGTCCGACAGGGAACCTATGGGAGCAGTACTTC | TRBJ2-7 | NA | TRBD1 | TRBV2
CASSVGGSADTQYF | TGTGCCAGCAGCGTGGGGGGGTCTGCAGATACGCAGTATTTT | TRBJ2-3 | NA | TRBD2 | TRBV9
CASSILAGGLFNEQFF | TGTGCCAGTAGTATACTCGCGGGAGGCCTTTTCAATGAGCAGTTCTTC | TRBJ2-1 | NA | TRBD2 | TRBV19
CASSPDRVFGYTF | TGTGCCAGCAGCCCCGACAGGGTGTTTGGCTACACCTTC | TRBJ1-2 | NA | TRBD1 | TRBV7-2
CASSQLSGTGSSGANVLTF | TGTGCCAGCTCACAACTCTCCGGGACAGGGTCCTCTGGGGCCAACGTCCTGACTTTC | TRBJ2-6 | NA | TRBD1 | TRBV18
CAWRGGYTGELFF | TGTGCCTGGAGGGGGGGATACACCGGGGAGCTGTTTTTT | TRBJ2-2 | once | NA | TRBV30
CASSYTGEREAFF | TGTGCCAGCAGTTACACAGGGGAGCGTGAAGCTTTCTTT | TRBJ1-1 | NA | TRBD1 | TRBV6-5
CASSPQGGYGYTF | TGTGCCAGTAGTCCCCAGGGCGGATATGGCTACACCTTC | TRBJ1-2 | NA | NA | TRBV19